A single sample gave rise to the 29 T cell receptor beta chains below, sequenced in a study of T cell responses to AZD1222 COVID-19 vaccine. Assay: immunoSEQ multiplex PCR; the TCRdb copy retains only in-frame clones and omits some. Of about 130,000 clones in the sample, just over 90% were seen once. The sample was peripheral blood, taken 28 days after the second AZD1222 dose. The receptors were gathered from an adult who received the AZD1222 COVID-19 vaccine.

The V gene is TRBV6-5, the J gene TRBJ1-2, with 9 bases identical to TRBD1. In germline, CDR1 is MNHEY, CDR2 SVGAGI. This CDR3 region has 15 residues. The trim removed 0 bases at V and 7 bases at J, leaving 6 bases unmatched. The CDR3 sequence: CASSYSPGQGVGYTF. The CDR3 DNA reads TGTGCCAGCAGTTACTCTCCGGGACAGGGAGTTGGCTACACCTTC.

The rearrangement uses TRBV27 and TRBJ2-3, with 14 bases that match TRBD2. Trimming at V came to 6 bases and at J to 7 bases, leaving 9 bases not matched to a gene. The CDR3 covers 16 residues. In germline, CDR1 is MNHEY, CDR2 SMNVEV (reference sequence). The CDR3 reads CASSTGLAGDFNTQYF. The CDR3 nucleotides read TGTGCCAGCAGCACGGGACTAGCGGGAGACTTCAATACGCAGTATTTT.

The V call is TRBV6-5, the J call TRBJ1-6, with D possibly being TRBD1 (5 bases). Germline CDR1 MNHEY, CDR2 SVGAGI. Trimming left V 0 bases short and J 9 bases short, with 6 bases between. The CDR3 consists of 13 residues. The CDR3 coding sequence is TGTGCCAGCAGTTACTCAGGGGCTTCACCCCTCCACTTT. Protein: CASSYSGASPLHF.

The chain combines TRBV5-4 with TRBJ1-5, with a possible D match to TRBD1 (6 bases). The CDR3 extends over 14 amino acids. Trimming took off 4 bases at V and 3 bases at J, with 11 bases between the two ends. CDR1 and CDR2 (germline): SGHNT, YYREEE (reference sequence). The CDR3 coding sequence is TGTGCCAGCAGCGACGGGGGCTACAATCAGCCCCAGCATTTT. Residues: CASSDGGYNQPQHF.

This rearrangement joins TRBV27 to TRBJ2-2; D is unclear. This CDR3 is built from 15 residues. CDR1 and CDR2 (germline): MNHEY, SMNVEV (reference sequence). V was clipped by 2 bases and J by 1 base, with 8 bases between them. The CDR3: CASSLLTGNTGELFF. For the CDR3, the DNA is TGTGCCAGCAGTTTACTTACGGGGAACACCGGGGAGCTGTTTTTT.

This chain joins TRBV19 and TRBJ1-6; D uncertain. Germline V gene lookup returns CDR1 LNHDA and CDR2 SQIVND (reference sequence). The CDR3 has 14 amino acids. Trimming removed 6 bases from V and 0 bases from J, with 6 bases in between. CDR3 sequence: CASRRSSYNSPLHF. CDR3 sequence (DNA): TGTGCCAGTAGAAGGAGCTCCTATAATTCACCCCTCCACTTT.

The V gene is TRBV6-1, the J gene TRBJ1-2; D perhaps matches TRBD1 (5 bases). The CDR3 contains 14 residues. V was trimmed by 0 bases and J by 5 bases, leaving 10 bases between them. Germline CDR1 MNHNS, CDR2 SASEGT. The CDR3 DNA sequence: TGTGCCAGCAGTGAAGCAGGGGCTTGGTATGGCTACACCTTC. The encoded protein is CASSEAGAWYGYTF.

This chain joins TRBV6-5 and TRBJ1-2; D is perhaps TRBD1 (5 bases). The CDR3 has 13 amino acids. The germline V gene encodes CDR1 MNHEY and CDR2 SVGAGI. Deletions cut 7 bases from V and 3 bases from J, with 12 bases between. CDR3 DNA: TGTGCCAGCAAAGAGGGGAATGACTATGGCTACACCTTC. Amino acid sequence: CASKEGNDYGYTF.

The V call is TRBV5-1, the J call TRBJ2-5; 10 bases align to TRBD2. The J segment lost 2 bases and the V segment lost 0 bases, leaving 7 bases of the junction unmatched. This CDR3 has 17 residues. The germline CDR1 and CDR2 sequences are SGHRS and YFSETQ. The CDR3 spells CASSLARTSGGQETQYF. Here the CDR3 DNA reads TGCGCCAGCAGCTTGGCCCGGACTAGCGGAGGTCAAGAGACCCAGTACTTC.

The chain combines TRBV29-1 with TRBJ2-7, with 8 bases lining up with TRBD2. This CDR3 contains 14 residues. V was pared by 5 bases and J by 4 bases, with 10 bases of the junction left unmatched. Germline CDR1 SQVTM, CDR2 ANQGSEA. Written as DNA, the CDR3 is TGCAGCGTTACCGGGGGGGTGGTCGCTTACGAGCAGTACTTC. It translates to CSVTGGVVAYEQYF.

The sample holds one count of this clone. The chain is built from TRBV7-3 and TRBJ2-1, with TRBD2 identical over 8 bases. Germline lookup yields CDR1 SGHTA and CDR2 FQGTGA. V was pared by 2 bases and J by 8 bases, with 5 bases of the junction left unmatched. The CDR3 contains 14 residues. The CDR3: CASSLSGTRDEQFF. The CDR3 region has the DNA TGTGCCAGCAGCTTATCTGGGACTAGAGATGAGCAGTTCTTC.

This chain joins TRBV18 and TRBJ2-1, with 8 bases lining up with TRBD1. The CDR3 consists of 15 residues. Germline V gene lookup returns CDR1 KGHSH and CDR2 LQKENI. Trimming removed 6 bases from V and 4 bases from J; junction bases left unmatched: 8. CDR3 protein: CASSLGQAVYNEQFF. The CDR3 DNA is TGTGCCAGCTCCTTGGGACAGGCAGTATACAATGAGCAGTTCTTC.

The chain links TRBV5-6 to TRBJ2-1; D gene unclear. Germline V lookup: CDR1 SGHDT, CDR2 YYEEEE. The CDR3 consists of 14 residues. Trimming left V 0 bases short and J 4 bases short, with 8 bases between. The chain's CDR3 is CASSLAIPYNEQFF. The CDR3 coding sequence is TGTGCCAGCAGCTTGGCTATACCTTACAATGAGCAGTTCTTC.

This sequence joins TRBV6-5 and TRBJ2-4, with a possible D match to TRBD1 (6 bases). The CDR3 spans 16 residues. V lost 1 base and J 1 base, leaving 11 bases between the germline ends. Germline assignment: CDR1 MNHEY and CDR2 SVGAGI. DNA for the CDR3: TGTGCCAGCAGTTACTTACAGGGAGCGGCCAAAAACATTCAGTACTTC. It codes for CASSYLQGAAKNIQYF.

The genes are TRBV5-4 and TRBJ1-2; D uncertain. This CDR3 is 13 amino acids long. Trimming removed 0 bases at V and 7 bases at J, with 10 bases between. Germline lookup yields CDR1 SGHNT and CDR2 YYREEE (reference sequence). The CDR3 spells CASSLAGVVGYTF. The CDR3 DNA is TGTGCCAGCAGCTTGGCCGGTGTCGTTGGCTACACCTTC.

This clone was seen repeatedly, ten times or more. The chain uses TRBV3-1 (or the pseudogene TRBV3-2) and TRBJ1-2; weak D call: TRBD1 (5 bases). This CDR3 is built from 14 residues. Germline CDR1 and CDR2: LGHDT and YNNKEL (reference sequence). Trimming left V 4 bases short and J 3 bases short, with 12 bases between. The CDR3 DNA follows: TGTGCCAGCAGCCCCCAGGGTGGGGACTATGGCTACACCTTC. It specifies CASSPQGGDYGYTF.

The chain uses TRBV7-3 and TRBJ2-5; D is perhaps TRBD1 (8 bases). CDR1 and CDR2 from the germline V gene are SGHTA and FQGTGA. There are 17 residues in the CDR3. V was shortened by 4 bases and J by 2 bases, with 20 bases between the two germline ends. The DNA of the CDR3 is TGTGCCAGCAGCTCCCTCCATACAGGGGGGGATCAAGAGACCCAGTACTTC. Protein product: CASSSLHTGGDQETQYF.

This chain joins TRBV27 and TRBJ2-2, with D perhaps TRBD1 or TRBD2 (6 bases each). V gave up 1 base and J gave up 6 bases, with 9 bases separating them. The germline gives CDR1 MNHEY, CDR2 SMNVEV (reference sequence). The CDR3 covers 14 residues. In nucleotides, the CDR3 is TGTGCCAGCAGTTTATTGGGGGGCCCCGGGGAGCTGTTTTTT. Encoded protein: CASSLLGGPGELFF.

V gene TRBV27 combines with J gene TRBJ2-7; weak D call: TRBD1 (5 bases). This CDR3 comprises 14 residues. V dropped 7 bases and J dropped 1 base, with 14 bases sitting between them. CDR1 and CDR2 (germline): MNHEY, SMNVEV (reference sequence). In nucleotides, the CDR3 is TGTGCCAGCACCTTGGTACAGGCTTCCTACGAGCAGTACTTC. Translating gives CASTLVQASYEQYF.

The rearrangement joins TRBV6-5 to TRBJ1-2; 10 nucleotides match TRBD1. V shed 4 bases, J shed 4 bases, and the junction held 9 bases outside the gene matches. The CDR3 runs to 16 residues. Germline assignment: CDR1 MNHEY and CDR2 SVGAGI. This CDR3 is CASSLYRTGGIYGYTF. DNA for the CDR3: TGTGCCAGCAGTTTATACCGGACAGGGGGGATCTATGGCTACACCTTC.

This sequence joins TRBV5-8 and TRBJ1-1, with 9 bases aligning to TRBD1. V was pared by 1 base and J by 10 bases, with 5 bases of the junction left unmatched. CDR3 length: 13 amino acids. Germline-derived CDR1 and CDR2 are SGHTS and YDEGEE. The CDR3 DNA reads as TGTGCCAGCAGCTTGATACAGGGGGCCGCAGCTTTCTTT. Protein sequence: CASSLIQGAAAFF.

This rearrangement joins TRBV7-3 to TRBJ2-1; possible D gene TRBD1, 5 bases. V lost 5 bases to trimming and J lost 10 bases, with 18 bases between them. CDR3 length: 14 residues. The V gene's germline CDR1 is SGHTA and CDR2 FQGTGA. The CDR3 reads CASSRNLGPGEQFF. CDR3 sequence (DNA): TGTGCCAGCAGCCGAAACTTGGGTCCAGGGGAGCAGTTCTTC.

This sequence joins TRBV7-9 and TRBJ2-1; perhaps TRBD2 as D (5 bases). V lost 0 bases and J 12 bases, leaving 15 bases between the germline ends. The CDR3 covers 14 residues. The germline V gene has CDR1 SEHNR and CDR2 FQNEAQ (reference sequence). CDR3 sequence reads: CASSLAGAPPRQFF. The CDR3 DNA sequence: TGTGCCAGCAGCTTAGCGGGAGCCCCCCCCCGGCAGTTCTTC.

V is TRBV7-8 and J is TRBJ1-2, with D maybe TRBD1 (5 bases). Germline V gives CDR1 SGHVS, CDR2 FQNEAQ. This CDR3 has 14 amino acids. Deletions cut 5 bases from V and 8 bases from J, with 18 bases between. The CDR3 reads CASSPYQSRGGYTF. CDR3 sequence (DNA): TGTGCCAGCAGCCCTTATCAGTCAAGGGGCGGCTACACCTTC.

V gene TRBV7-2 combines with J gene TRBJ2-5, with D hard to call. The CDR3 extends over 12 amino acids. The ends were cut back, 4 bases at V and 5 bases at J, with 8 bases in the middle. The germline V gene has CDR1 SGHTA and CDR2 FQGNSA. The CDR3 DNA follows: TGTGCCAGCAGCTCACAGAGGGAGACCCAGTACTTC. It is translated as CASSSQRETQYF.

The chain combines TRBV29-1 with TRBJ1-6; D unresolved. Germline assignment: CDR1 SQVTM and CDR2 ANQGSEA. The CDR3 contains 13 residues. V was pared by 4 bases and J by 7 bases, with 11 bases between. CDR3 nucleotides: TGCAGCGTTGGAATGGGGATAAATTCACCCCTCCACTTT. Protein: CSVGMGINSPLHF. Drawing the rest from reference TRBV29-1 and TRBJ1-6, the complete variable domain is SAVISQKPSRDICQRGTSLTIQCQVDSQVTMMFWYRQQPGQSLTLIATANQGSEATYESGFVIDKFPISRPNLTFSTLTVSNMSPEDSSIYLCSVGMGINSPLHFGNGTRLTVT.

Only one count was recorded for this clone. The chain recombines TRBV2 with TRBJ2-1; no definite D call. In germline, CDR1 is SNHLY, CDR2 FYNNEI. V gave up 6 bases and J gave up 0 bases, with 15 bases separating them. CDR3 length: 16 amino acids. The CDR3 loop is CASSPYGSRSYNEQFF. The CDR3 DNA sequence: TGTGCCAGCAGCCCTTACGGCAGTCGCTCCTACAATGAGCAGTTCTTC.

J is TRBJ2-5 and V is TRBV15, with 7 bases matching TRBD1. The ends lost 5 bases at V and 1 base at J; junction bases unmatched: 7. Germline CDR1 reads LNHNV; CDR2 reads YYDKDF (reference sequence). CDR3 length: 15 amino acids. The DNA of the CDR3 is TGTGCCACCAGCCCGGGACAGAGCATCCAAGAGACCCAGTACTTC. It yields the protein CATSPGQSIQETQYF.

The rearrangement uses TRBV5-5 and TRBJ1-2; D call uncertain. Trimming removed 0 bases at V and 2 bases at J, with 8 bases between. The germline CDR1 and CDR2 sequences are SGHKS and YYEKEE (reference sequence). The CDR3 covers 14 residues. CDR3 protein: CASSLERGNYGYTF. The CDR3 DNA is TGTGCCAGCAGCTTGGAACGGGGAAACTATGGCTACACCTTC.